The clone carrying this T cell receptor beta chain was seen only once. The antigen is unknown. The data were taken from a study of vaccination effects on CD4 cells after COVID-19. Measured with immunoSEQ multiplex PCR; TCRdb has only the in-frame clones, and not every one. The sample yields tens of thousands of clones, almost 80% seen once. Before sequencing took place, the ViraFEST assay used viral peptide pools to expand antigen-specific CD4+ T cells. Investigators separated out CD4+ T cells once 10 days of culture had passed. Participants got two doses of BNT162b2 or mRNA-1273 vaccine. Each well held about 2 million PBMC cultured with roughly 10 ug/ml peptides and about 10 IU/ml IL-2. On days 3 and 7, fresh IL-2 medium replaced half the medium. Study-wide results and caveats: Early post-infection timepoints were missing from the study, which also had few convalescent patients.

The receptor was isolated from a human donor who received a COVID-19 vaccine. Some clones in this sample may be carry-over from other donors' samples. The input for sequencing was CD4+ T cells from PBMCs cultured with SARS-CoV-2 spike peptides, taken after COVID-19 vaccination.

The DNA of the CDR3 is TGTGCCAGCAGTGAACAGGGTATGAACACTGAAGCTTTCTTT. Translating it yields CASSEQGMNTEAFF. The chain uses TRBV2 and TRBJ1-1; perhaps TRBD1 as D (5 bases). This CDR3 region has 14 residues. In germline, CDR1 is SNHLY, CDR2 FYNNEI. Trimming left V 2 bases short and J 0 bases short, with 7 bases between. Full variable domain (outside the CDR3, taken from reference TRBV2 and TRBJ1-1): EPEVTQTPSHQVTQMGQEVILRCVPISNHLYFYWYRQILGQKVEFLVSFYNNEISEKSEIFDDQFSVERPDGSNFTLKIRSTKLEDSAMYFCASSEQGMNTEAFFGQGTRLTVV.